This T cell receptor (beta chain) was retrieved from a study of CD8 T cells in Susac syndrome. Overall study: Patients with Susac syndrome were therapy-naive, treated with corticosteroids, or treated with intravenous immunoglobulin alone when blood was collected.

Concerning this clonotype itself: Its antigen is currently unknown.

Study-wide results and caveats: Susac CD8+ cells expanded clonally the most in TEMRA cells and in active patients. In total CD8+ repertoires, some 15 Susac-specific public clones were found, and five in CD8+ TEMRA repertoires.

Per the germline V gene, CDR1 is SEHNR and CDR2 is FQNEAQ (reference sequence). The CDR3 runs 15 residues. V lost 0 bases to trimming and J lost 7 bases, with 12 bases between them. Random-hexamer reverse transcription was applied to roughly 0.45 to 1 ug RNA. Amplification of TCR beta CDR3 by immunoSEQ multiplex PCR spanned 54 Vbeta and 13 Jbeta. TCRdb passed the immunoSEQ multiplex PCR reads through MiXCR, listing each CDR3 protein once. The sample holds approximately 54,000 distinct CDR3 sequences; 95% are singletons and the top ten take 0.75%. This chain joins TRBV7-9 and TRBJ1-4; D ambiguous. The sample comprised CD8+ T cells from PBMCs. The TCR sequence derives from a human donor with Susac syndrome. CDR3 nucleotide sequence: TGTGCCAGCAGCTTAGCGGAGTCGGGATTTGAAAAACTGTTTTTT. It codes for CASSLAESGFEKLFF. Full variable domain (missing parts from reference TRBV7-9 and TRBJ1-4): DTGVSQNPRHKITKRGQNVTFRCDPISEHNRLYWYRQTLGQGPEFLTYFQNEAQLEKSRLLSDRFSAERPKGSFSTLEIQRTEQGDSAMYLCASSLAESGFEKLFFGSGTQLSVL.